This TCR beta chain comes out of a study of cytomegalovirus exposure and HLA in healthy donors. Study-wide results and caveats: The investigators catalogued 150 to 200 TCR beta chains as cytomegalovirus-associated. In a later analysis, most CMV-associated TCR beta chains appeared HLA-restricted.

The CDR3 is 17 amino acids. Germline CDR1 is SGHRS and CDR2 is YFSETQ. Between the trimmed V and J ends, which lost 1 base and 0 bases, there was a span of 15 bases. PCR used 60 Vbeta primers and 13 Jbeta primers. The protocol was immunoSEQ multiplex PCR, while the TCRdb copy is restricted to in-frame clones and leaves out a portion. This table has approximately 150,000 clones, around 80% appearing once. Turning to this clone: Its antigen is still unknown.

The rearrangement links TRBV5-1 to TRBJ2-3, with D possibly being TRBD2 (6 bases). Sample: PBMCs. The sequence was collected from a woman in her twenties or thirties in good health and CMV-seropositive. This CDR3 is CASSLTPGLTSTDTQYF. The CDR3 bases are TGCGCCAGCAGCTTGACGCCTGGACTAACTAGCACAGATACGCAGTATTTT.